The 10 T cell receptor beta chains below all came from one sample that was sequenced in a study of T cell responses to AZD1222 COVID-19 vaccine (dated by TCRdb to the early 2020s). The library was obtained by the immunoSEQ multiplex PCR assay. TCRdb holds this immuneACCESS table with in-frame rearrangements only. Some clones are missing; in checked studies, unresolved V genes explain under half, and the rest has no known cause. The sample table contains around 80,000 clones; only one count was recorded for 88% of them. Of the sample, around 9.9% is held by the ten largest clones. Reading the label with the study, this specimen's time point is: baseline before first vaccination. The sample in question was peripheral blood, obtained on day 0 of AZD1222 vaccination. The receptors come from an adult in good health.

The chain joins TRBV6-5 to TRBJ1-5; D gene uncertain. Germline V gene data show CDR1 as MNHEY and CDR2 as SVGAGI. The CDR3 is 15 residues long. Between the trimmed V and J ends, which lost 8 bases and 3 bases, there was a span of 17 bases. The CDR3 protein is CASELDGNYNQPQHF. In nucleotides, the CDR3 is TGTGCCAGCGAGTTAGACGGTAATTACAATCAGCCCCAGCATTTT.

The chain couples TRBV14 to TRBJ2-7; D remains ambiguous. This CDR3 is built from 17 residues. Germline CDR1 SGHDN, CDR2 FVKESK. V dropped 1 base and J dropped 0 bases, with 16 bases sitting between them. The CDR3 DNA reads as TGTGCCAGCAGCCAAGTGAGACGTACCCTTAGCTCCTACGAGCAGTACGTC. Its protein is CASSQVRRTLSSYEQYV.

This rearrangement joins TRBV15 to TRBJ1-2, with 7 positions matching TRBD1. Germline lookup yields CDR1 LNHNV and CDR2 YYDKDF (reference sequence). The CDR3 consists of 14 residues. V shed 3 bases and J 6 bases; nucleotides not matched to a gene: 7. CDR3 in DNA: TGTGCCACCAGCAGGGTCGACAGGGCGGATGGCTACACCTTC. Translating it yields CATSRVDRADGYTF.

The chain carries TRBV10-3 and TRBJ2-7; D remains ambiguous. This CDR3 has 14 residues. Trimming left V 7 bases short and J 1 base short, with 14 bases between. Looked up from germline, CDR1 is ENHRY and CDR2 is SYGVKD. CDR3 nucleotide sequence: TGTGCCATCAAGCCGACAATGAGGTCCTACGAGCAGTACGTC. Its translation: CAIKPTMRSYEQYV.

This sequence joins TRBV18 and TRBJ2-1, with 11 bases lining up with TRBD1. CDR1 is KGHSH, CDR2 LQKENI, per germline. The V segment lost 3 bases and the J segment 9 bases; nucleotides outside the gene matches: 10. The CDR3 covers 16 residues. CDR3 nucleotide sequence: TGTGCCAGCTCACCCGGACAGGGGGCCGTCCCGGGTGAGCAGTTCTTC. Amino acid sequence: CASSPGQGAVPGEQFF.

The chain links TRBV9 to TRBJ2-7; 8 nucleotides agree with TRBD2. V dropped 3 bases and J dropped 1; count of bases not matched to a gene: 6. The CDR3 has 15 amino acids. CDR1 SGDLS and CDR2 YYNGEE come from the germline V gene. Written as DNA, the CDR3 is TGTGCCAGCAGCGAGCGACTAGCGCCATCCTACGAGCAGTACTTC. This translates into CASSERLAPSYEQYF. The full variable domain, with the rest looked up from reference TRBV9 and TRBJ2-7, is DSGVTQTPKHLITATGQRVTLRCSPRSGDLSVYWYQQSLDQGLQFLIQYYNGEERAKGNILERFSAQQFPDLHSELNLSSLELGDSALYFCASSERLAPSYEQYFGPGTRLTVT.

The chain employs TRBV19 and TRBJ1-2, with TRBD1 matching over 7 bases. The CDR3 runs 14 residues. V was pared by 4 bases and J by 3 bases, with 5 bases of the junction left unmatched. CDR1 LNHDA and CDR2 SQIVND come from the germline V gene (reference sequence). The CDR3 is CASSRDSTDYGYTF. CDR3 sequence (DNA): TGTGCCAGTAGTAGGGACAGCACGGACTATGGCTACACCTTC.

V and J are TRBV10-1 and TRBJ1-6; a possible D gene is TRBD1 (5 bases). The CDR3 runs to 16 residues. Germline loops: CDR1 WNHNN, CDR2 SYGVQD (reference sequence). V was shortened by 0 bases and J by 7 bases, with 13 bases between the two germline ends. CDR3: CASSESSGTKNSPLHF. Here the CDR3 DNA reads TGCGCCAGCAGTGAGTCGTCAGGGACGAAAAATTCACCCCTCCACTTT.

The chain joins TRBV28 to TRBJ2-7; 11 nucleotides align to TRBD2. The V and J ends lost 1 base and 0 bases, in that order; junction bases with no gene match: 2. This CDR3 comprises 16 residues. The germline CDR1 and CDR2 sequences are MDHEN and SYDVKM. The CDR3 DNA reads as TGTGCCAGCAGTTTATCAACTAGCGGGAGCTCCTACGAGCAGTACGTC. Protein sequence: CASSLSTSGSSYEQYV.

This chain uses TRBV6-5 with TRBJ1-5; the match to TRBD1 covers 7 bases. Germline V gene sequence: CDR1 MNHEY, CDR2 SVGAGI. CDR3 length: 15 amino acids. V trimming: 6 bases; J trimming: 2 bases; junction bases outside the gene matches: 7. CDR3 amino acids: CASSRDRVGNQPQHF. CDR3 nucleotides: TGTGCCAGCAGCCGTGACAGGGTCGGCAATCAGCCCCAGCATTTT.